Reported below is one T cell receptor (beta chain). Its antigen remains unidentified. This sample is part of a study of blood T cells in healthy people across ages. Overall study results and limits: There were more naive CD4+ cells and higher diversity in long-lived donors than in aged donors. Per-million-T-cell TCR beta diversity fell roughly linearly with age. CMV status of donors was not determined, possibly confounding expanded clonotype changes.

Then a second PCR, running roughly 7 to 11 cycles, was carried out with a sample-barcoded 5' primer and a J-beta primer mix. From the 5' RACE reads, TCRdb called clonotypes with MiXCR, one entry per CDR3 protein. The table includes 1.5 million to 1.8 million distinct CDR3 sequences, roughly two fifths detected once. Germline lookup yields CDR1 SGHTA and CDR2 FQGNSA. Losses at the gene ends were 4 bases for V and 6 bases for J; bases not matched to a gene: 11. CDR3 length: 16 amino acids. The receptor comes from a young woman in good health. Sequences were obtained from blood. J is TRBJ2-2 and V is TRBV7-2; TRBD1 matches at 7 bases. The CDR3: CASSWTGTASSGELFF. DNA for the CDR3: TGTGCCAGCAGCTGGACCGGGACAGCTAGTTCCGGGGAGCTGTTTTTT.